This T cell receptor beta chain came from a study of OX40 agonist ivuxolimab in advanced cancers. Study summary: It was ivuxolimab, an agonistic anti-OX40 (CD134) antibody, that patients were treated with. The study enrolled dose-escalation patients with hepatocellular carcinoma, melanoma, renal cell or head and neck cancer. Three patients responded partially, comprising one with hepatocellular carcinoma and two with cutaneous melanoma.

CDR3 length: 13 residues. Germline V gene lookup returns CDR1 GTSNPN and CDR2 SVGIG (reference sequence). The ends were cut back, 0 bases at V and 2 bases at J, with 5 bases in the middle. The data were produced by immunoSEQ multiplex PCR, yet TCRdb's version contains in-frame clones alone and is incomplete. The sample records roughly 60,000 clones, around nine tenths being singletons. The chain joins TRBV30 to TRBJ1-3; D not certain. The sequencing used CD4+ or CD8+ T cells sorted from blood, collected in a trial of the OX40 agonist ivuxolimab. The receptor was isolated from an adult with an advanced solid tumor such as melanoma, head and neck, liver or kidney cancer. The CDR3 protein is CAWSVAAGNTIYF. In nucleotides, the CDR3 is TGTGCCTGGAGTGTTGCAGCTGGAAACACCATATATTTT. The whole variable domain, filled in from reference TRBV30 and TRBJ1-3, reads SQTIHQWPATLVQPVGSPLSLECTVEGTSNPNLYWYRQAAGRGLQLLFYSVGIGQISSEVPQNLSASRPQDRQFILSSKKLLLSDSGFYLCAWSVAAGNTIYFGEGSWLTVV.